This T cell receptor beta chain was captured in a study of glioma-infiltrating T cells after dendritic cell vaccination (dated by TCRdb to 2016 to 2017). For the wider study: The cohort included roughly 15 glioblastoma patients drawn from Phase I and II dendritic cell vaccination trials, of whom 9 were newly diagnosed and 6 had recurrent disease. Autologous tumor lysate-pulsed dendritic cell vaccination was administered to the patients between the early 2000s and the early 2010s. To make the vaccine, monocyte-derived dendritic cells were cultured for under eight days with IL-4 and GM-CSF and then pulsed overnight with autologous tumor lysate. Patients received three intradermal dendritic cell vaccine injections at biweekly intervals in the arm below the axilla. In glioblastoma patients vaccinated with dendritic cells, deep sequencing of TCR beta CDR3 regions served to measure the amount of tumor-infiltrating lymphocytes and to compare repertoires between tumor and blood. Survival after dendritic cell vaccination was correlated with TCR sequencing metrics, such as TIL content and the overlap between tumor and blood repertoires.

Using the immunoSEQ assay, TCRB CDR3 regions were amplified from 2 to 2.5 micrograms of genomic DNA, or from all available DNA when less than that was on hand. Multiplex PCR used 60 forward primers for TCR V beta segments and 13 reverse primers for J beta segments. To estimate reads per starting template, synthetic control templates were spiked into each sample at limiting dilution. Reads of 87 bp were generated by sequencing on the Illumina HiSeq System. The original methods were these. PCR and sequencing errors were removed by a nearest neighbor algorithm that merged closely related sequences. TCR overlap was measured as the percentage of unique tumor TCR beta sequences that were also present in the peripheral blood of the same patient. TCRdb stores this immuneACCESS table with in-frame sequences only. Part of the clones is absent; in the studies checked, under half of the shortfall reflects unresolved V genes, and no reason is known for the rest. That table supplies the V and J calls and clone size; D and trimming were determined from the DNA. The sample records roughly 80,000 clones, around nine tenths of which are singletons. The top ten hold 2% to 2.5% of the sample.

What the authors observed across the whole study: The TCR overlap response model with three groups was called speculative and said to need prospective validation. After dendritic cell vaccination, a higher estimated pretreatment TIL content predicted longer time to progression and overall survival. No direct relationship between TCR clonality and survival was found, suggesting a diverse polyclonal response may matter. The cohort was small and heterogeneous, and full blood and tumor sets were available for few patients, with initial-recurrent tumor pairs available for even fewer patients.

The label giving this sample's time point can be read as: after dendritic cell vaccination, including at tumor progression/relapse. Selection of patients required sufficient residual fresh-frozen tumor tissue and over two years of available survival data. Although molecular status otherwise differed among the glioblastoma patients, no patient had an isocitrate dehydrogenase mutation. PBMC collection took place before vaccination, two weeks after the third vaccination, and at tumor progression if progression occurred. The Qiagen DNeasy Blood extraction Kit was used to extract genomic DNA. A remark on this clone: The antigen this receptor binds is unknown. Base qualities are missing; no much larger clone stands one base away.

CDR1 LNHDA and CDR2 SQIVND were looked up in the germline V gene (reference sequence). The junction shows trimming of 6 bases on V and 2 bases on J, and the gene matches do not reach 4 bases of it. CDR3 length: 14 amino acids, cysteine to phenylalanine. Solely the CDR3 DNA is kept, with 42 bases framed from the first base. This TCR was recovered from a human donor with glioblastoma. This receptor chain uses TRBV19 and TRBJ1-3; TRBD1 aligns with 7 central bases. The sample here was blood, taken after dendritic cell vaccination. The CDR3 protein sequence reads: CASSPDRAGNTIYF. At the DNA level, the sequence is TGTGCCAGTAGCCCCGACAGGGCTGGAAACACCATATATTTT.